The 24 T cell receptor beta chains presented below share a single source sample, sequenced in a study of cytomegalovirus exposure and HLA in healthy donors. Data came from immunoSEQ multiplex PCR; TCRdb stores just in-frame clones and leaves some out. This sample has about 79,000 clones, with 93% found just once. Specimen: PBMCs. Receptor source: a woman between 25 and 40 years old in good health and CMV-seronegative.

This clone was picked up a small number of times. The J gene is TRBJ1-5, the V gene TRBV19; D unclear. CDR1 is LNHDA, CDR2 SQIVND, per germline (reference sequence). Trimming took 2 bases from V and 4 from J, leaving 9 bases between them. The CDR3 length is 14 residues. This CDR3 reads CASSIRQRNQPQHF. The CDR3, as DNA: TGTGCCAGTAGTATACGCCAGAGGAATCAGCCCCAGCATTTT.

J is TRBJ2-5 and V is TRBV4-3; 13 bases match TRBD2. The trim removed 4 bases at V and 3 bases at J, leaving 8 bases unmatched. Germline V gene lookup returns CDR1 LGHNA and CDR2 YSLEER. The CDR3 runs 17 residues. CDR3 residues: CASSLSRLAGGEETQYF. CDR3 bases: TGCGCCAGCAGCCTCTCCCGACTAGCGGGGGGTGAAGAGACCCAGTACTTC.

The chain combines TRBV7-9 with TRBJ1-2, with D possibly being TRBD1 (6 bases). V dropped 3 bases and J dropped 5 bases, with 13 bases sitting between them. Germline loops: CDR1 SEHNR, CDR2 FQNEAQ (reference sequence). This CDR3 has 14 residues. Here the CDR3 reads CASSFQGSAYGYTF. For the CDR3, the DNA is TGTGCCAGCAGCTTTCAGGGGTCCGCTTATGGCTACACCTTC.

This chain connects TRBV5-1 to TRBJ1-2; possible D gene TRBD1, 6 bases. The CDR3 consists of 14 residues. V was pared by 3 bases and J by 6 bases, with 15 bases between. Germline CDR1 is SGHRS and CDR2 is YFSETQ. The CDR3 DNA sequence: TGCGCCAGCAGCTGGCAACAGGGACGGGATGGCTACACCTTC. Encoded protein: CASSWQQGRDGYTF.

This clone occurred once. As DNA, the CDR3 is TGTGCCAGCAGCCCCGATCCTACTGGCAATGAGCAGTTCTTC. The encoded protein is CASSPDPTGNEQFF. The rearrangement links TRBV9 to TRBJ2-1; D ambiguous. The ends were cut back, 4 bases at V and 6 bases at J, with 14 bases in the middle. The CDR3 runs to 14 residues. The V gene's germline CDR1 is SGDLS and CDR2 YYNGEE.

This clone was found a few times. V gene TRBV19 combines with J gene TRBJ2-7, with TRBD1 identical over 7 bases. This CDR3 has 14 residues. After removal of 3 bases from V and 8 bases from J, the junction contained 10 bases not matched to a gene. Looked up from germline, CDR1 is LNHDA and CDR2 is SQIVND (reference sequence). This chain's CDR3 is CASSIRDSPVKQYF. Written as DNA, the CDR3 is TGTGCCAGTAGTATTCGGGACAGCCCTGTGAAGCAGTACTTC.

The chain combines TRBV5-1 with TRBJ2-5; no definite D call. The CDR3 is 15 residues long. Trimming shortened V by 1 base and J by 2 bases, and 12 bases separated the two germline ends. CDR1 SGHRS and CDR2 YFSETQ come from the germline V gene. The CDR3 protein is CASSLHSPLQETQYF. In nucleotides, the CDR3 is TGCGCCAGCAGCTTGCACAGCCCTCTTCAAGAGACCCAGTACTTC.

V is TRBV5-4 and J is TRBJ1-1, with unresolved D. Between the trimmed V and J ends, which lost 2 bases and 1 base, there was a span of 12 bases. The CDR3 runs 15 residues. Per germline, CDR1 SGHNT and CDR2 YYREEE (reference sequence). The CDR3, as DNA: TGTGCCAGCAGCTTACTGGGTCAGGAGAACACTGAAGCTTTCTTT. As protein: CASSLLGQENTEAFF.

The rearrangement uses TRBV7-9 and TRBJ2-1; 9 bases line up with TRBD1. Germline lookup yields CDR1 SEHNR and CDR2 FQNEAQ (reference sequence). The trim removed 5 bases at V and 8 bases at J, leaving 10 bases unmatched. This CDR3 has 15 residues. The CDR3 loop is CASSRGTGSLDEQFF. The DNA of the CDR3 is TGTGCCAGCAGCCGGGGGACAGGGAGTCTCGATGAGCAGTTCTTC. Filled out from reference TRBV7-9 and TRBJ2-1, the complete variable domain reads DTGVSQNPRHKITKRGQNVTFRCDPISEHNRLYWYRQTLGQGPEFLTYFQNEAQLEKSRLLSDRFSAERPKGSFSTLEIQRTEQGDSAMYLCASSRGTGSLDEQFFGPGTRLTVL.

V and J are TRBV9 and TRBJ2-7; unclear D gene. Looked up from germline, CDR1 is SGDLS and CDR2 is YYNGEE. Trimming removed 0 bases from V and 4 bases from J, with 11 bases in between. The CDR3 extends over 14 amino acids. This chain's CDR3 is CASSVDYLPYEQYF. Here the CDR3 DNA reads TGTGCCAGCAGCGTAGACTACTTGCCTTACGAGCAGTACTTC.

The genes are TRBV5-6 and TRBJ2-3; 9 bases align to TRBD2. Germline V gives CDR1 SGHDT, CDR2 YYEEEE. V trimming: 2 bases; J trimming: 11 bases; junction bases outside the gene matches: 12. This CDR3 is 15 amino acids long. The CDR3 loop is CASSLRLAGGGGQYF. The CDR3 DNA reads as TGTGCCAGCAGCTTAAGGCTAGCGGGCGGGGGGGGGCAGTATTTT.

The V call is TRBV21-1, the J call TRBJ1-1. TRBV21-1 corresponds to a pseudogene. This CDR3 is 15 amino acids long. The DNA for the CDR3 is TGTGCCAGCAGCTACCGGGACCCCGGGGGCACTGAAGCTTTCTTT. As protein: CASSYRDPGGTEAFF.

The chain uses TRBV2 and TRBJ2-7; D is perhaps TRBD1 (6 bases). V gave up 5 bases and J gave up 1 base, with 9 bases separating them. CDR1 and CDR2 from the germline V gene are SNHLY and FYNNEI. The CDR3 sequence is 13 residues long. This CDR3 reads CASSYRESYEQYF. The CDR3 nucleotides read TGTGCCAGCAGTTACAGGGAGTCCTACGAGCAGTACTTC.

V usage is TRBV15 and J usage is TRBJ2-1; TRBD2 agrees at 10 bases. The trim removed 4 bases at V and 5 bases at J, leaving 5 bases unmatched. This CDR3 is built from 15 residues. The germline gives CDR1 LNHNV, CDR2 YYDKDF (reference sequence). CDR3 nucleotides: TGTGCCACCAGCACAGCTAGCGGGGGCCACAATGAGCAGTTCTTC. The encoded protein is CATSTASGGHNEQFF.

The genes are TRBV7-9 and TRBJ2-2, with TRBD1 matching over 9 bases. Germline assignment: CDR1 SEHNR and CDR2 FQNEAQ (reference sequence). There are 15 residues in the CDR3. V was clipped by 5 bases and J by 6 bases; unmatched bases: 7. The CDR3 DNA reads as TGTGCCAGCAGCCTACGGGACAGGGCGTCCGGGGAGCTGTTTTTT. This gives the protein CASSLRDRASGELFF.

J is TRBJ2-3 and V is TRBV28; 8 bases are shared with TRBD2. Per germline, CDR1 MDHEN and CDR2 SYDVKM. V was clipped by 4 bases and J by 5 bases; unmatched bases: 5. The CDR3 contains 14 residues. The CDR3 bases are TGTGCCAGCAGTTGGTCGCGGGGGGTAGATACGCAGTATTTT. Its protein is CASSWSRGVDTQYF.

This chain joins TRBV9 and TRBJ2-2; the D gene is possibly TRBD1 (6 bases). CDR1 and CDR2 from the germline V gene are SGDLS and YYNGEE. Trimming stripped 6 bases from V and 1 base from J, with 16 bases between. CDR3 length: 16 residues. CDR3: CASTGSPGQNTGELFF. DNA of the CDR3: TGTGCCAGCACCGGAAGCCCGGGACAGAACACCGGGGAGCTGTTTTTT.

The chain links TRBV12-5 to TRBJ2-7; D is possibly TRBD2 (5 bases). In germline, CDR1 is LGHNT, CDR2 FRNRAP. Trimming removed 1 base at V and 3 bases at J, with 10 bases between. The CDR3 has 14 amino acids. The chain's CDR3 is CASGLGGAYYEQYF. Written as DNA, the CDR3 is TGTGCTAGTGGTTTGGGGGGAGCATACTACGAGCAGTACTTC.

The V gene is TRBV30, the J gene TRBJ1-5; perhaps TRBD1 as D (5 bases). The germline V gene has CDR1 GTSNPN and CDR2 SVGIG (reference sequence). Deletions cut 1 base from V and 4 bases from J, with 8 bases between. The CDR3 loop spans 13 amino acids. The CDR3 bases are TGTGCCTGGAGTGGACAGCCGAATCAGCCCCAGCATTTT. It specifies CAWSGQPNQPQHF.

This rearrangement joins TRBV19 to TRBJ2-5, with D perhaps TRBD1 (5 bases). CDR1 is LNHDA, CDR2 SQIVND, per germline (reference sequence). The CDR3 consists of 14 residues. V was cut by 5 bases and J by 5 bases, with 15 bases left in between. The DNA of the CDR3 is TGTGCCAGTAGTTCCTCAGGGTTCGTCGAGACCCAGTACTTC. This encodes CASSSSGFVETQYF.

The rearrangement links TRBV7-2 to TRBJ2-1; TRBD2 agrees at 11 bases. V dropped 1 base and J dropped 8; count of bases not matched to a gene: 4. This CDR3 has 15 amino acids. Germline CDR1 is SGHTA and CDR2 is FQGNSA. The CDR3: CASSLELAGVYEQFF. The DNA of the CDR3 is TGTGCCAGCAGCTTAGAACTAGCGGGGGTGTATGAGCAGTTCTTC.

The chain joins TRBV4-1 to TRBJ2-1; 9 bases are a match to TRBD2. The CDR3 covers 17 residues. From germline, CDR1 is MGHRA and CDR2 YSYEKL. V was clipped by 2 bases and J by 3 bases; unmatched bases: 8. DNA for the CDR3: TGCGCCAGCAGCCAACCACATAGCGGGAGCCTCTACAATGAGCAGTTCTTC. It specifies CASSQPHSGSLYNEQFF.

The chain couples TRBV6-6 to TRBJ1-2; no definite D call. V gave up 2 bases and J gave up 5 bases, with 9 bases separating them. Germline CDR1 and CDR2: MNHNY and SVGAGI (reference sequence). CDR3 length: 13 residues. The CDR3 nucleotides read TGTGCCAGCAGTTACGGAGAGTATTATGGCTACACCTTC. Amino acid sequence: CASSYGEYYGYTF.

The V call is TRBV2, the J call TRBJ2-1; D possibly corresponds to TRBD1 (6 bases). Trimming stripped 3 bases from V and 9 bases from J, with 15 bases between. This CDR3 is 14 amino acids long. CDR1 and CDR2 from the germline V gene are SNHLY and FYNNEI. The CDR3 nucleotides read TGTGCCAGCAGTGACGGTTCAGGGGTCGTTGAGCAGTTCTTC. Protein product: CASSDGSGVVEQFF. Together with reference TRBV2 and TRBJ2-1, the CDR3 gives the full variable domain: EPEVTQTPSHQVTQMGQEVILRCVPISNHLYFYWYRQILGQKVEFLVSFYNNEISEKSEIFDDQFSVERPDGSNFTLKIRSTKLEDSAMYFCASSDGSGVVEQFFGPGTRLTVL.